This T cell receptor (beta chain) was observed in a study of beta chain features in type 1 diabetes. Study-level points and caveats: Cells expressing TCR highly could be over-represented by cDNA sequencing.

In total, each donor contributed a single heparinised blood draw that averaged roughly 100 mL. As for this clone: Its antigen is currently unknown.

The whole isolated RNA underwent reverse transcription, so sequencing captured expressed TCRB transcripts. The method was immunoSEQ multiplex PCR; TCRdb's version includes in-frame clones alone and lacks a portion of them. The sample contains 250,000 to 350,000 clones, around 15% of which appear only once. V lost 6 bases to trimming and J lost 0 bases, with 12 bases between them. The CDR3 has 14 residues. Germline CDR1 and CDR2: MDHEN and SYDVKM. The sequence was obtained from a man under 40 in good health. The chain combines TRBV28 with TRBJ2-7, with a possible D match to TRBD1 (5 bases). The specimen sequenced was central memory CD4+ T cells from blood. CDR3 sequence reads: CASRLQGSSYEQYF. The CDR3 nucleotides are TGTGCCAGCAGGCTTCAGGGAAGCTCCTACGAGCAGTACTTC.